Following are 22 T cell receptor beta chains from one sample sequenced in a study of cytomegalovirus exposure and HLA in healthy donors. It was with 60 Vbeta and 13 Jbeta primers that the PCR ran. Only in-frame clones appear in the TCRdb table, and some are missing; sequencing was by immunoSEQ multiplex PCR. Of around 150,000 clones detected, approximately 77% appear once; the ten largest clones hold 1.1% to 1.5%. The sample was PBMCs. The source is a woman aged 40 to 50 in good health and CMV-seronegative.

This clone has a handful of counts. The V and J genes are TRBV6-1 and TRBJ1-2; D is unclear. V lost 6 bases, J lost 0 bases, and 11 bases lay in between. Germline CDR1 is MNHNS and CDR2 is SASEGT. This CDR3 spans 14 amino acids. CDR3 in DNA: TGTGCCAGCAGGGTCATGGCGGCTAACTATGGCTACACCTTC. This translates into CASRVMAANYGYTF.

This rearrangement joins TRBV19 to TRBJ1-6; no reliable D call. V lost 5 bases to trimming and J lost 7 bases, with 9 bases between them. The CDR3 is 13 residues long. Germline CDR1 and CDR2: LNHDA and SQIVND (reference sequence). CDR3 amino acids: CASSRGMNSPLHF. Here the CDR3 DNA reads TGTGCCAGTAGTCGGGGAATGAATTCACCCCTCCACTTT.

The chain carries TRBV5-1 and TRBJ1-2; no clear D. The CDR3 is 13 residues long. Trimming took 3 bases from V and 6 from J, leaving 12 bases between them. Per the germline V gene, CDR1 is SGHRS and CDR2 is YFSETQ. The CDR3 bases are TGCGCCAGCAGCTCCCCGGGAGGGAATGGCTACACCTTC. Protein: CASSSPGGNGYTF.

CDR3 loop: CASSPPRQGTYEQYF. CDR3 bases: TGCGCCAGCAGCCCCCCTCGGCAGGGGACCTACGAGCAGTACTTC. The chain is built from TRBV4-1 and TRBJ2-7, with a weak D call TRBD1 (6 bases). Germline CDR1 is MGHRA and CDR2 is YSYEKL. The CDR3 has 15 residues. Trimming pared 4 bases from V and 2 bases from J, leaving 15 bases between.

The gene calls are TRBV5-1 and TRBJ2-3, with 7 bases that match TRBD1. This CDR3 is 16 amino acids long. CDR1 SGHRS and CDR2 YFSETQ come from the germline V gene. V gave up 3 bases and J gave up 5 bases; unmatched junction bases: 12. CDR3 in amino acids: CASSSAFDRVRDTQYF. Written as DNA, the CDR3 is TGCGCCAGCAGCTCAGCCTTTGACAGGGTTAGAGATACGCAGTATTTT.

The rearrangement joins TRBV4-3 to TRBJ1-5; 8 bases are a match to TRBD1. The CDR3 is 14 amino acids. Germline CDR1 is LGHNA and CDR2 is YSLEER. J lost 5 bases, V lost 2 bases, and 2 bases had no gene match. The CDR3 DNA reads TGCGCCAGCAGCCAAAAGACAGGGGATCAGCCCCAGCATTTT. It encodes CASSQKTGDQPQHF.

The chain recombines TRBV29-1 with TRBJ1-2; D call uncertain. CDR1 is SQVTM and CDR2 is ANQGSEA in the germline V gene. The V and J ends lost 3 bases and 8 bases respectively, with 16 bases between them. The CDR3 runs 13 residues. The CDR3 nucleotides read TGCAGCGTTGATAAACTAGCCGGCAGCGGCTACACCTTC. This sequence encodes CSVDKLAGSGYTF. Full variable domain (outside the CDR3, taken from reference TRBV29-1 and TRBJ1-2): SAVISQKPSRDICQRGTSLTIQCQVDSQVTMMFWYRQQPGQSLTLIATANQGSEATYESGFVIDKFPISRPNLTFSTLTVSNMSPEDSSIYLCSVDKLAGSGYTFGSGTRLTVV.

The chain carries TRBV30 and TRBJ1-1; D is ambiguous. Trimming stripped 7 bases from V and 0 bases from J, with 15 bases between. Germline V gives CDR1 GTSNPN, CDR2 SVGIG (reference sequence). There are 14 residues in the CDR3. This CDR3 reads CAYQAVLLNTEAFF. DNA of the CDR3: TGTGCCTACCAGGCAGTTCTCCTGAACACTGAAGCTTTCTTT.

The chain uses TRBV6-5 and TRBJ1-2; D unresolved. The length of the CDR3 is 16 residues. Germline values: CDR1 MNHEY, CDR2 SVGAGI. Trimming left V 0 bases short and J 10 bases short, with 21 bases between. CDR3 loop: CASSYSLTGVGSHYTF. For the CDR3, the DNA is TGTGCCAGCAGTTACTCGTTGACCGGGGTAGGGAGTCACTACACCTTC.

This chain uses TRBV6-1 with TRBJ1-2; D ambiguous. The germline V gene has CDR1 MNHNS and CDR2 SASEGT. With 6 bases removed from V and 7 bases from J, the gap between germline ends came to 18 bases. The CDR3 loop spans 14 amino acids. As DNA, the CDR3 is TGTGCCAGCAGGACTCCATATGAGCGTCCTGGCTACACCTTC. This sequence encodes CASRTPYERPGYTF.

CDR3 protein: CASSYNHGTSGRTQYF. DNA of the CDR3: TGTGCCAGCAGTTACAACCACGGGACTAGTGGCAGAACCCAGTACTTC. The genes are TRBV6-5 and TRBJ2-5; 8 nucleotides align to TRBD2. Germline-derived CDR1 and CDR2 are MNHEY and SVGAGI. J lost 8 bases, V lost 2 bases, and 13 bases had no gene match. The CDR3 is 16 amino acids.

This chain links TRBV7-2 with TRBJ1-6, with D tentatively TRBD1 (5 bases). V lost 2 bases, J lost 5 bases, and 10 bases lay in between. The CDR3 is 15 residues long. Looked up from germline, CDR1 is SGHTA and CDR2 is FQGNSA. CDR3 residues: CASSLRSRDNSPLHF. The CDR3 DNA reads TGTGCCAGCAGCTTACGGTCCAGGGATAATTCACCCCTCCACTTT.

This rearrangement joins TRBV4-3 to TRBJ1-2, with D possibly matching TRBD1 (5 bases). Looked up from germline, CDR1 is LGHNA and CDR2 is YSLEER. The ends were cut back, 0 bases at V and 7 bases at J, with 18 bases in the middle. CDR3 length: 16 residues. The CDR3 DNA reads as TGCGCCAGCAGCCAAGATACGGGCGGGGGTGGTTCTGGCTACACCTTC. It codes for CASSQDTGGGGSGYTF.

This clone was found once. CDR3 sequence (DNA): TGTGCCAGCAGTGACCCTAGGACAGGGGAAAACATTCAGTACTTC. This gives the protein CASSDPRTGENIQYF. V is TRBV25-1 and J is TRBJ2-4; TRBD1 matches 9 bases. This CDR3 has 15 amino acids. CDR1 MGHDK and CDR2 SYGVNS come from the germline V gene. V trimming: 3 bases; J trimming: 5 bases; junction bases outside the gene matches: 5.

The chain couples TRBV10-2 to TRBJ2-5; 9 bases are shared with TRBD2. The CDR3 extends over 17 amino acids. CDR1 and CDR2 from the germline V gene are WSHSY and SAAADI. After removal of 0 bases from V and 5 bases from J, the junction contained 10 bases not matched to a gene. CDR3 sequence (DNA): TGCGCCAGCAGTGAGTCAGGAGGGCGGGGGGGCGTTGAGACCCAGTACTTC. It yields the protein CASSESGGRGGVETQYF.

The rearrangement uses TRBV6-1 and TRBJ2-3; D gene uncertain. Germline V gives CDR1 MNHNS, CDR2 SASEGT. This CDR3 has 13 residues. Trimming took off 4 bases at V and 2 bases at J, with 7 bases between the two ends. The CDR3 sequence is CASSGDNTDTQYF. The CDR3, as DNA: TGTGCCAGCAGTGGAGACAACACAGATACGCAGTATTTT.

The CDR3 bases are TGTGCGACGGAAAGCGGGACAGGCTACTCTGGAAACACCATATATTTT. Residues: CATESGTGYSGNTIYF. The chain recombines TRBV30 with TRBJ1-3; TRBD1 matches at 8 bases. Germline CDR1 and CDR2: GTSNPN and SVGIG (reference sequence). This CDR3 has 16 residues.

This chain joins TRBV5-4 and TRBJ2-7; TRBD1 is a possible D gene (6 bases). Germline-derived CDR1 and CDR2 are SGHNT and YYREEE (reference sequence). V was pared by 2 bases and J by 6 bases, with 15 bases between. CDR3 length: 14 amino acids. The CDR3 loop is CASSLGGYGTEQYF. The DNA for the CDR3 is TGTGCCAGCAGCTTAGGGGGTTATGGGACCGAGCAGTACTTC.

This clone was detected only once. The J gene is TRBJ1-2, the V gene TRBV27, with a possible D match to TRBD1 (5 bases). The CDR3 sequence is 15 residues long. Trimming cost V 7 bases and J 2 bases, with 17 bases left between them. CDR1 and CDR2 (germline): MNHEY, SMNVEV (reference sequence). The CDR3 reads CASTDSSPGNYGYTF. CDR3 DNA: TGTGCCAGCACCGACAGCTCCCCCGGGAACTATGGCTACACCTTC.

The chain carries TRBV23-1 and TRBJ1-1; 7 bases align to TRBD1. TRBV23-1 is marked as an open reading frame, function uncertain. This CDR3 has 17 amino acids. J gave up 4 bases and V 8 bases, and 19 bases lay outside the gene matches. CDR3 sequence: CASGPLILRGRSTEAFF. The CDR3 coding sequence is TGCGCCAGCGGGCCCCTTATCCTGAGGGGGCGGAGCACTGAAGCTTTCTTT.

This chain uses TRBV5-4 with TRBJ2-3; 8 nucleotides align to TRBD2. Trimming cost V 1 base and J 6 bases; bases outside gene matches: 7. The CDR3 loop spans 15 amino acids. CDR1 is SGHNT, CDR2 YYREEE, per germline (reference sequence). In nucleotides, the CDR3 is TGTGCCAGCAGCTTGTACGGGGGGGGCAGGGATACGCAGTATTTT. It yields the protein CASSLYGGGRDTQYF.

This chain connects TRBV19 to TRBJ1-1, with unresolved D. CDR3 length: 15 residues. V dropped 4 bases and J dropped 0 bases, with 12 bases sitting between them. CDR1 and CDR2 (germline): LNHDA, SQIVND (reference sequence). In DNA, the CDR3 is TGTGCCAGTAGTAGGGGTTCGGGATTGAACACTGAAGCTTTCTTT. Translated: CASSRGSGLNTEAFF. The full variable domain, in which reference TRBV19 and TRBJ1-1 provide the parts outside the CDR3, is DGGITQSPKYLFRKEGQNVTLSCEQNLNHDAMYWYRQDPGQGLRLIYYSQIVNDFQKGDIAEGYSVSREKKESFPLTVTSAQKNPTAFYLCASSRGSGLNTEAFFGQGTRLTVV.